Listed below are T cell receptor beta chains from one sample, sequenced in a study of T cells after yellow fever vaccination. TCRdb passed the 5' RACE reads through MiXCR, listing each CDR3 protein once. The table shows approximately 240,000 distinct CDR3 sequences, with roughly 3.5% occurring only once. Sample: PBMCs, taken 15 days after the yellow fever booster vaccination. The source is a man between 18 and 29 years old who received the YFV17D yellow fever vaccine. CDR3s leave out the opening cysteine and the closing phenylalanine or tryptophan. Fields, in order: J gene, V gene, CDR3 protein.

j_gene: TRBJ2-1; v_gene: TRBV20-1; CDR3aa: SAPSSGGANEQF
j_gene: TRBJ2-3; v_gene: TRBV6-2/TRBV6-3; CDR3aa: ASSSLADTQY
j_gene: TRBJ2-5; v_gene: TRBV18; CDR3aa: ASSSYGHQETQY
j_gene: TRBJ2-5; v_gene: TRBV25-1; CDR3aa: ASSETSGVRETQY
j_gene: TRBJ1-2; v_gene: TRBV12-3/TRBV12-4; CDR3aa: ASKLQAGGYT
j_gene: TRBJ2-4; v_gene: TRBV14; CDR3aa: ASSHSQGNIQY
j_gene: TRBJ1-3; v_gene: TRBV5-1; CDR3aa: ASNTGTPGNTIY
j_gene: TRBJ2-3; v_gene: TRBV27; CDR3aa: ASSQTRVGGAVDTQY
j_gene: TRBJ2-5; v_gene: TRBV5-1; CDR3aa: ASSLGQGKETQY
j_gene: TRBJ2-1; v_gene: TRBV7-8; CDR3aa: ASSPPAGGYNEQF
j_gene: TRBJ2-2; v_gene: TRBV4-2; CDR3aa: ASSQLGLAGVPRTGELF
j_gene: TRBJ2-3; v_gene: TRBV7-2; CDR3aa: ASGKRTDTQY
j_gene: TRBJ2-7; v_gene: TRBV20-1; CDR3aa: SATRGAYEQY
j_gene: TRBJ2-2; v_gene: TRBV11-2; CDR3aa: ASSSLSRNKETGELF
j_gene: TRBJ1-5; v_gene: TRBV6-6; CDR3aa: ASRSLTGSYNQPQH
j_gene: TRBJ2-3; v_gene: TRBV5-1; CDR3aa: ASSFGGGGEDTQY
j_gene: TRBJ1-5; v_gene: TRBV20-1; CDR3aa: SASTGTQDQPQH
j_gene: TRBJ1-1; v_gene: TRBV12-3/TRBV12-4; CDR3aa: ASSSLDREAF
j_gene: TRBJ2-1; v_gene: TRBV4-3; CDR3aa: ASSQDPSGSSYNEQF
j_gene: TRBJ1-1; v_gene: TRBV6-5; CDR3aa: ASSYGQNTEAF
j_gene: TRBJ2-2; v_gene: TRBV12-5; CDR3aa: ASGSPGLAGSKWSGELF
j_gene: TRBJ2-5; v_gene: TRBV7-9; CDR3aa: ASSFNPQETQY
j_gene: TRBJ1-5; v_gene: TRBV12-3/TRBV12-4; CDR3aa: ASSPAGWTYSNQPQH